Each of the 14 T cell receptor beta chains below was sequenced from the same sample in a study of blood T cell repertoires in COVID-19. Assay: immunoSEQ multiplex PCR; the TCRdb copy retains only in-frame clones and omits some. The sample carries roughly 80,000 clones, around 90% recorded once. What was sequenced was peripheral blood. The origin of the receptors is a man aged 50 to 60 with active COVID-19.

The V and J genes are TRBV11-2 and TRBJ2-1; 7 bases are a match to TRBD2. With 1 base clipped from V and 6 bases from J, the junction kept 3 bases outside the gene matches. There are 14 residues in the CDR3. Germline assignment: CDR1 SGHAT and CDR2 FQNNGV. The CDR3 spells CASSLGGSRNEQFF. CDR3 nucleotide sequence: TGTGCCAGCAGCTTAGGCGGGAGTCGCAATGAGCAGTTCTTC.

CDR3 loop: CASSYGEATQYF. The CDR3 DNA reads TGTGCCAGCAGTTATGGCGAGGCGACCCAGTACTTC. The chain is built from TRBV6-6 and TRBJ2-5; D gene uncertain. The CDR3 runs to 12 residues. Trimming pared 3 bases from V and 7 bases from J, leaving 9 bases between. Germline CDR1 is MNHNY and CDR2 is SVGAGI (reference sequence).

The J gene is TRBJ1-2, the V gene TRBV9, with D uncertain. The CDR3 contains 14 residues. Germline V CDR1 and CDR2: SGDLS, YYNGEE. Trimming removed 3 bases at V and 7 bases at J, with 16 bases between. CDR3 region: CASSAGGEGSGYTF. The CDR3 coding sequence is TGTGCCAGCAGCGCAGGCGGGGAGGGATCTGGCTACACCTTC.

The V and J genes are TRBV28 and TRBJ2-3, with 10 bases that match TRBD2. The CDR3 length is 17 residues. The J segment lost 4 bases and the V segment lost 2 bases, leaving 9 bases of the junction unmatched. The germline CDR1 and CDR2 sequences are MDHEN and SYDVKM. The CDR3 coding sequence is TGTGCCAGCAGTTTACAGAAAGCGGGACTAGCGCCAGATACGCAGTATTTT. The encoded protein is CASSLQKAGLAPDTQYF. Full variable domain (remainder filled in from reference TRBV28 and TRBJ2-3): DVKVTQSSRYLVKRTGEKVFLECVQDMDHENMFWYRQDPGLGLRLIYFSYDVKMKEKGDIPEGYSVSREKKERFSLILESASTNQTSMYLCASSLQKAGLAPDTQYFGPGTRLTVL.

This chain joins TRBV4-1 and TRBJ1-4, with 8 positions matching TRBD1. Germline V gives CDR1 MGHRA, CDR2 YSYEKL. V lost 4 bases, J lost 6 bases, and 4 bases stayed unmatched. This CDR3 spans 14 amino acids. The CDR3 is CASSLQGVYEKLFF. DNA of the CDR3: TGCGCCAGCAGCCTACAGGGGGTATATGAAAAACTGTTTTTT.

The chain links TRBV5-6 to TRBJ2-3, with 7 bases that match TRBD1. The V gene end was trimmed by 2 bases and the J gene end by 8 bases; junction bases not matched to a gene: 5. The CDR3 has 13 amino acids. CDR1 SGHDT and CDR2 YYEEEE come from the germline V gene. CDR3: CASSLGGFGTQYF. DNA for the CDR3: TGTGCCAGCAGCTTAGGGGGCTTCGGTACGCAGTATTTT. The entire variable domain, with the rest obtained from reference TRBV5-6 and TRBJ2-3, is as follows: DAGVTQSPTHLIKTRGQQVTLRCSPKSGHDTVSWYQQALGQGPQFIFQYYEEEERQRGNFPDRFSGHQFPNYSSELNVNALLLGDSALYLCASSLGGFGTQYFGPGTRLTVL.

J is TRBJ2-3 and V is TRBV5-5; D is unresolved. Germline assignment: CDR1 SGHKS and CDR2 YYEKEE (reference sequence). CDR3 size: 13 residues. Trimming pared 3 bases from V and 1 base from J, leaving 6 bases between. The DNA for the CDR3 is TGTGCCAGCAGCTATCCGGGCACAGATACGCAGTATTTT. This codes for CASSYPGTDTQYF.

The J gene is TRBJ2-5, the V gene TRBV27; 7 bases map to TRBD1. Losses at the gene ends were 0 bases for V and 0 bases for J; bases not matched to a gene: 4. Per germline, CDR1 MNHEY and CDR2 SMNVEV (reference sequence). There are 16 residues in the CDR3. CDR3 nucleotides: TGTGCCAGCAGTTTATCGGGCAGGGGGTACCAAGAGACCCAGTACTTC. Its translation: CASSLSGRGYQETQYF.

The chain is built from TRBV4-2 and TRBJ2-3, with 11 nucleotides matching TRBD1. The CDR3 consists of 19 residues. J gave up 1 base and V 1 base, and 10 bases lay outside the gene matches. CDR1 and CDR2 from the germline V gene are LGHNA and YNFKEQ. As DNA, the CDR3 is TGTGCCAGCAGCCAAGGGACAGGGGGCTTATTGGATGGCACAGATACGCAGTATTTT. Its translation: CASSQGTGGLLDGTDTQYF.

V gene TRBV19 combines with J gene TRBJ2-2; no clear D. V was pared by 3 bases and J by 6 bases, with 11 bases between. This CDR3 comprises 14 residues. Looked up from germline, CDR1 is LNHDA and CDR2 is SQIVND (reference sequence). The CDR3 nucleotides read TGTGCCAGTAGTATCGTTTCTCCCGCCGGGGAGCTGTTTTTT. It is translated as CASSIVSPAGELFF.

This clone has only one observation. CDR3 amino acids: CASSPPGGNTEAFF. DNA for the CDR3: TGTGCCAGCAGCCCCCCCGGGGGGAACACTGAAGCTTTCTTT. The chain uses TRBV6-5 and TRBJ1-1, with D perhaps TRBD1 (5 bases). Germline V gene sequence: CDR1 MNHEY, CDR2 SVGAGI. V was cut by 6 bases and J by 1 base, with 12 bases left in between. CDR3 length: 14 amino acids.

This clone appeared once. This sequence joins TRBV5-5 and TRBJ1-5, with a weak D call TRBD1 (5 bases). Per the germline V gene, CDR1 is SGHKS and CDR2 is YYEKEE (reference sequence). The ends were cut back, 5 bases at V and 5 bases at J, with 11 bases in the middle. The CDR3 has 13 amino acids. The CDR3 spells CASSPRQHQPQHF. The CDR3 DNA reads TGTGCCAGCAGTCCAAGACAGCATCAGCCCCAGCATTTT.

The chain links TRBV5-5 to TRBJ1-5; possibly TRBD1 for D (5 bases). This CDR3 has 15 residues. Trimming pared 4 bases from V and 3 bases from J, leaving 14 bases between. Germline loops: CDR1 SGHKS, CDR2 YYEKEE (reference sequence). The CDR3 protein is CASSLGRSPNQPQHF. DNA for the CDR3: TGTGCCAGCAGCCTGGGACGGAGTCCCAATCAGCCCCAGCATTTT.

In its sample, this clone was seen many times. The V gene is TRBV2, the J gene TRBJ2-2; D gene uncertain. Between the trimmed V and J ends, which lost 10 bases and 3 bases, there was a span of 6 bases. Germline V gene data show CDR1 as SNHLY and CDR2 as FYNNEI. The CDR3 runs 11 residues. CDR3 bases: TGTGCCACCCAGTACACCGGGGAGCTGTTTTTT. Its protein is CATQYTGELFF.